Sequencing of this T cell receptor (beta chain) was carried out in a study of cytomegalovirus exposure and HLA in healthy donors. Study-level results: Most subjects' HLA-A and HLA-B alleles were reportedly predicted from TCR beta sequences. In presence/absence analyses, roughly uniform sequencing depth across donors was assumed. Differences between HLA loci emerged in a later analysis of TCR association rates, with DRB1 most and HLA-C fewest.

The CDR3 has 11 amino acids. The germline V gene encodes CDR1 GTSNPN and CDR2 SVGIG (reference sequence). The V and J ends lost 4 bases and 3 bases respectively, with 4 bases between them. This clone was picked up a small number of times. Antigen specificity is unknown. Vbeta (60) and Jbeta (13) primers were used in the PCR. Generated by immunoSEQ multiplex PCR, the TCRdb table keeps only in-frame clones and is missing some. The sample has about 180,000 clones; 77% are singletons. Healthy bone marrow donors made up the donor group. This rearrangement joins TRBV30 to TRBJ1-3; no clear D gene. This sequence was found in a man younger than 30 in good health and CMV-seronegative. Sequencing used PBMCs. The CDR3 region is CAWNYGNTIYF. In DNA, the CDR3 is TGTGCCTGGAATTATGGAAACACCATATATTTT.